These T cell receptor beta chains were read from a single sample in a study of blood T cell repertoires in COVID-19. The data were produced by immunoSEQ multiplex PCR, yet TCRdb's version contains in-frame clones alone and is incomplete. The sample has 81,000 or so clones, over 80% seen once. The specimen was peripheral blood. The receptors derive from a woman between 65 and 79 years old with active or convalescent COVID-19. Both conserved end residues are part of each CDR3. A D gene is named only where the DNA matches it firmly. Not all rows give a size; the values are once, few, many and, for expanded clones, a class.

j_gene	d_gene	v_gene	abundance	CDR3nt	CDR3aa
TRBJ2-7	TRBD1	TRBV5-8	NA	TGTGCCAGCAGCTTGTACGGGACAGGGGTCTACGAGCAGTACTTC	CASSLYGTGVYEQYF
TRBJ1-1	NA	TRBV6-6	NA	TGTGCCAGCAGTTCCGGGGGGGGACTTGAAGCTTTCTTT	CASSSGGGLEAFF
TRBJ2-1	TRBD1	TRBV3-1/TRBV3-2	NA	TGTGCCAGCAGCCGGCTTGAGGGGGCCACCTACAATGAGCAGTTCTTC	CASSRLEGATYNEQFF
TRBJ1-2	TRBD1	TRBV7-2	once	TGTGCCAGCAGCCCCCGGACAGGAGATAACTATGGCTACACCTTC	CASSPRTGDNYGYTF
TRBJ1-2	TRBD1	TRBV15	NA	TGTGCCACCAGCAGAGAAATAAGTCGGACAGGGGGCGCGCGTAACTATGGCTACACCTTC	CATSREISRTGGARNYGYTF
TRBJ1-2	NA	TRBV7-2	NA	TGTGCCAGCAGCCCAAGCCCGGGGGGAGGCTATGGCTACACCTTC	CASSPSPGGGYGYTF
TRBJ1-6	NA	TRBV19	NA	TGTGCCAGTTTGGGGGCCCTTGGGTCACCCCTCCACTTT	CASLGALGSPLHF
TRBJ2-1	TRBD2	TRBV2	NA	TGTGCCAGCAGTTATATTTTTGGCGGGGGGGTCTCCTACAATGAGCAGTTCTTC	CASSYIFGGGVSYNEQFF
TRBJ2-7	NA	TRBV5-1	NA	TGCGCCAGCAGCTTCATGACAGGCTCCTACGAGCAGTACTTC	CASSFMTGSYEQYF
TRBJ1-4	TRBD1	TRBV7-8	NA	TGTGCCAGCAGCTTAATGGGACAGGGGAATGAAAAACTGTTTTTT	CASSLMGQGNEKLFF
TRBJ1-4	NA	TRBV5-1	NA	TGCGCCAGCGGAGCGAGGGACTTGGATGAAAAACTGTTTTTT	CASGARDLDEKLFF
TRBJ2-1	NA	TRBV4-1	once	TGCGCCAGCACACCCCGAGGTTACAATGAGCAGTTCTTC	CASTPRGYNEQFF
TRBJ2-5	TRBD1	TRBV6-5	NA	TGTGCCAGTCAGGGGGCTGTAGAGACCCAGTACTTC	CASQGAVETQYF
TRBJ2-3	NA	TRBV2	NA	TGTGCCAGCAGTGTCGAGGTCAACACAGATACGCAGTATTTT	CASSVEVNTDTQYF
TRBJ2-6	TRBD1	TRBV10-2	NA	TGCGCCACCTCCGGGACAGGGCGTTTCGGCATCTCTGGGGCCAACGTCCTGACTTTC	CATSGTGRFGISGANVLTF
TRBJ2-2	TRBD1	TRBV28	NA	TGTGCCAGCAGGCTGACAGGGGGCGCGAACACCGGGGAGCTGTTTTTT	CASRLTGGANTGELFF
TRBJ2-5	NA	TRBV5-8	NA	TGTGCCAGCAGCTTTGGGGGCATGGAGACCCAGTACTTC	CASSFGGMETQYF